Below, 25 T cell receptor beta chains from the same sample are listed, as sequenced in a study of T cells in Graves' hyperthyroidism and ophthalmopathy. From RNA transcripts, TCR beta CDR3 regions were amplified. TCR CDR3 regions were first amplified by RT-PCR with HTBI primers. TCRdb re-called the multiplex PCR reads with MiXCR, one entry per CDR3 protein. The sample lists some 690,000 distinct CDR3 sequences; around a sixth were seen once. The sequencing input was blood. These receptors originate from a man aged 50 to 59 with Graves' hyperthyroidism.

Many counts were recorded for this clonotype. The CDR3 is CASSSPARGLQNTEAFF. Written as DNA, the CDR3 is TGTGCCAGCAGTTCCCCGGCCAGGGGGCTACAGAACACTGAAGCTTTCTTT. The chain carries TRBV28 and TRBJ1-1; TRBD1 agrees at 8 bases. CDR3 length: 17 residues. V lost 4 bases, J lost 1 base, and 11 bases stayed unmatched. Germline V gene sequence: CDR1 MDHEN, CDR2 SYDVKM.

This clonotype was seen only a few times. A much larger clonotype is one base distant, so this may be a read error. CDR3 sequence (DNA): TGTGCCAGTAAGATTAGCGGGAGCTCCTACGAGCAGTACTTC. This codes for CASKISGSSYEQYF. The rearrangement joins TRBV19 to TRBJ2-7; 9 nucleotides align to TRBD2. The V gene end was trimmed by 7 bases and the J gene end by 0 bases; junction bases not matched to a gene: 4. Germline V gene lookup returns CDR1 LNHDA and CDR2 SQIVND (reference sequence). This CDR3 has 14 amino acids.

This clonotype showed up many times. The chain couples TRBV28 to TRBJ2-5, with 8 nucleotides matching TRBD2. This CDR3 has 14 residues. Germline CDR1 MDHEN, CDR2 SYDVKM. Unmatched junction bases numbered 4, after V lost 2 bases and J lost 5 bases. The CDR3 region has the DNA TGTGCCAGCAGTTTAGGCGGGGGGCGCGAGACCCAGTACTTC. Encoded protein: CASSLGGGRETQYF. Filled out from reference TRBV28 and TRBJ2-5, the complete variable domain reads DVKVTQSSRYLVKRTGEKVFLECVQDMDHENMFWYRQDPGLGLRLIYFSYDVKMKEKGDIPEGYSVSREKKERFSLILESASTNQTSMYLCASSLGGGRETQYFGPGTRLLVL.

The CDR3 nucleotides are TGTGCCAGCAGCTTGTTAGGGGGAATGCTCTACGAGCAGTACTTC. Its translation is CASSLLGGMLYEQYF. This chain connects TRBV7-8 to TRBJ2-7, with D possibly being TRBD1 (6 bases). Germline V gene lookup returns CDR1 SGHVS and CDR2 FQNEAQ. The V end lost 3 bases, the J end lost 3 bases, and 15 bases lay between the germline ends. CDR3 length equals 15 residues. The full variable domain, its missing parts supplied by reference TRBV7-8 and TRBJ2-7, is GAGVSQSPRYKVAKRGQDVALRCDPISGHVSLFWYQQALGQGPEFLTYFQNEAQLDKSGLPSDRFFAERPEGSVSTLKIQRTQQEDSAVYLCASSLLGGMLYEQYFGPGTRLTVT.

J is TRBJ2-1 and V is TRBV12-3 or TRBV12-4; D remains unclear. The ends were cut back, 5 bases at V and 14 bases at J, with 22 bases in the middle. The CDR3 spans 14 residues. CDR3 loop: CASSPQTPNSAEFF. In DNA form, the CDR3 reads TGTGCCAGCAGTCCCCAGACCCCAAACTCGGCGGAGTTCTTC.

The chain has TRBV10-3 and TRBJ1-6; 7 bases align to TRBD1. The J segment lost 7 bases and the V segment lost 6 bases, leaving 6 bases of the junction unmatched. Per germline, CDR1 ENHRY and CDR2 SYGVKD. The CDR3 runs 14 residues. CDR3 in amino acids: CAIRTGQLNSPLHF. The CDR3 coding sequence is TGTGCCATCAGGACAGGGCAATTGAATTCACCCCTCCACTTT.

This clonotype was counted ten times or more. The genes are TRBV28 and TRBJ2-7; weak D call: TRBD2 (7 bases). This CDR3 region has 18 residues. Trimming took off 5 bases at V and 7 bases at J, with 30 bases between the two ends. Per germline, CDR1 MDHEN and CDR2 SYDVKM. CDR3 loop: CASSLLPQGGGRAREQYF. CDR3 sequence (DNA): TGTGCCAGCAGTCTACTGCCCCAAGGGGGAGGGAGGGCCCGAGAGCAGTACTTC.

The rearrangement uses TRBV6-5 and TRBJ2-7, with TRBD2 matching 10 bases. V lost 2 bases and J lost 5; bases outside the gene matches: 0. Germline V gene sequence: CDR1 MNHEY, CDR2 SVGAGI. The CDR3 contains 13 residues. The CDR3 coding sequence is TGTGCCAGCAGTTACCTAGCGGGAGACGAGCAGTACTTC. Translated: CASSYLAGDEQYF.

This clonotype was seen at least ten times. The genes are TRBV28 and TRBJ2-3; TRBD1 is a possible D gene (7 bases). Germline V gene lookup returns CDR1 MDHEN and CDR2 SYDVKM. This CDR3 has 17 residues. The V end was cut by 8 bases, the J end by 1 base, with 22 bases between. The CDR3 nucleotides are TGTGCCAGCGGAAGACAGGGTTCGAGGGGGGGCACAGATACGCAGTATTTT. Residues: CASGRQGSRGGTDTQYF.

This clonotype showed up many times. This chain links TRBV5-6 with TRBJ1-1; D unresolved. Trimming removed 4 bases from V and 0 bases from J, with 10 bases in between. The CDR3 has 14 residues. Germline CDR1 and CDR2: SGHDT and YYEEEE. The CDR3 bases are TGTGCCAGCAGCGTCAGCCTCATGAACACTGAAGCTTTCTTT. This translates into CASSVSLMNTEAFF.

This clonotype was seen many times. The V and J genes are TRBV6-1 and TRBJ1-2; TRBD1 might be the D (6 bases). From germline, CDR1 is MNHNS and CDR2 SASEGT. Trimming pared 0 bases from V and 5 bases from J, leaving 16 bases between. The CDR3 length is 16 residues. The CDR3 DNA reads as TGTGCCAGCAGTGAAGCGGGGGGGCTCCCCCTGTATGGCTACACCTTC. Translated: CASSEAGGLPLYGYTF.

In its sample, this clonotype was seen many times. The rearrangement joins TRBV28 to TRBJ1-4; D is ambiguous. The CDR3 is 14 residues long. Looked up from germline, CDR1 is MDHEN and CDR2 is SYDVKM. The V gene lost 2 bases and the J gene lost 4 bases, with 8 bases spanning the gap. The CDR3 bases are TGTGCCAGCAGTTTAGGCGGGAATAATGAAAAACTGTTTTTT. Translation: CASSLGGNNEKLFF.

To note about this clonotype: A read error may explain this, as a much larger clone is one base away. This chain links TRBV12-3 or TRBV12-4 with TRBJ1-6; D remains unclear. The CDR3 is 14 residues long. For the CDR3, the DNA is TGTGCCAGCAGTTTTGTCGGCGGTAATTCACCCCTCCGCTTT. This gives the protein CASSFVGGNSPLRF.

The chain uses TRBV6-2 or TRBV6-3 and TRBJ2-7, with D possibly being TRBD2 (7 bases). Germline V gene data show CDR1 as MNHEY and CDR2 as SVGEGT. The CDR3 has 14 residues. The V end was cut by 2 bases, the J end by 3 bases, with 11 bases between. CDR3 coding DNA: TGTGCCAGCAGTTACGGGGGGGCTTACTACGAGCAGTACTTC. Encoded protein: CASSYGGAYYEQYF.

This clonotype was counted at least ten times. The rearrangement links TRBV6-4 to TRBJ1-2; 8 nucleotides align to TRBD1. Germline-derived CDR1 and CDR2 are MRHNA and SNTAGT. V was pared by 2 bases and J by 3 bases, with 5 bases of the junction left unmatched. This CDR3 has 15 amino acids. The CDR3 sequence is CASSDPGTGHYGYTF. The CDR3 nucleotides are TGTGCCAGCAGTGACCCCGGGACAGGCCACTATGGCTACACCTTC.

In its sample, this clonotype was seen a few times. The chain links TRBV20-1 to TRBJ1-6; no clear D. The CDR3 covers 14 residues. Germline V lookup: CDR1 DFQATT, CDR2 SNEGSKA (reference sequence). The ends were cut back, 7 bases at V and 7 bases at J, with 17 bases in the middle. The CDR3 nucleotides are TGCAGTGTGTCTCGTGGGGTGCGAAATTCACCCCTCCACTTT. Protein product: CSVSRGVRNSPLHF.

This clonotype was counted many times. The CDR3 nucleotides read TGTGCCAGCAGCTTAGGGCAGGGTGGTTTCAACATTCAGTACTTC. It is translated as CASSLGQGGFNIQYF. The rearrangement uses TRBV7-3 and TRBJ2-4; D is possibly TRBD1 (5 bases). This CDR3 has 15 amino acids. CDR1 and CDR2 from the germline V gene are SGHTA and FQGTGA. V gave up 2 bases and J gave up 7 bases, with 15 bases separating them.

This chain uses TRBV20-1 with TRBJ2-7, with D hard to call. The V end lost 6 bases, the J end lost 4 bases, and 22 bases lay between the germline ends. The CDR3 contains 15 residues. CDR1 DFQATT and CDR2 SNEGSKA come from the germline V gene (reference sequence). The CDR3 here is CSALWRTQHGYEQYF. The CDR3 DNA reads TGCAGTGCCCTCTGGCGGACCCAACACGGTTACGAGCAGTACTTC.

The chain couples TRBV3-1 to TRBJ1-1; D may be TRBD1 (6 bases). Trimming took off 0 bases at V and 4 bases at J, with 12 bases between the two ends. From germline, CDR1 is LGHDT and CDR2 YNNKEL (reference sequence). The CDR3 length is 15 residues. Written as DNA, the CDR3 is TGTGCCAGCAGCCAAGATAGAGGACAGCTCACTGAAGCTTTCTTT. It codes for CASSQDRGQLTEAFF.

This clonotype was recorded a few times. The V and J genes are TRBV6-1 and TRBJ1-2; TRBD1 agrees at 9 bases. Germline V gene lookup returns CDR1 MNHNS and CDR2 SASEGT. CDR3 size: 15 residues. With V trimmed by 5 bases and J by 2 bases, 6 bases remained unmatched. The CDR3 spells CASSPLGTGNYGYTF. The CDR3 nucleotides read TGTGCCAGCAGTCCCCTTGGGACAGGGAACTATGGCTACACCTTC.

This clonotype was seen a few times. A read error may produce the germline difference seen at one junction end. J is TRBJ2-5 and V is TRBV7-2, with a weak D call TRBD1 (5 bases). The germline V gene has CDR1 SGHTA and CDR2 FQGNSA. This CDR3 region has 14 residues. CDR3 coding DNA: TGTGCCGGCAGCTTATTCGACAGCCAAGAGACCCAGTACTTC. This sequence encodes CAGSLFDSQETQYF.

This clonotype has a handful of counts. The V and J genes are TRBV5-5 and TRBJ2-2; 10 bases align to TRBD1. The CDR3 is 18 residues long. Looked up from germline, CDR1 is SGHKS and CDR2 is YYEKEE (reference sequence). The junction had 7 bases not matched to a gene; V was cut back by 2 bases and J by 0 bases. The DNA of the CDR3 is TGTGCCAGCAGCTTACTGACAGGGGGCCGGACGAACACCGGGGAGCTGTTTTTT. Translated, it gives CASSLLTGGRTNTGELFF.

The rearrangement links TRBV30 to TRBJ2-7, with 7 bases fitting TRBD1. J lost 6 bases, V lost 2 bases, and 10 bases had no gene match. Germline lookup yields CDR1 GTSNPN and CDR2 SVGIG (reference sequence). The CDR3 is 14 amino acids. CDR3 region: CAWSRGTENCEQYF. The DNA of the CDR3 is TGTGCCTGGAGTAGGGGGACAGAAAACTGCGAGCAGTACTTC.

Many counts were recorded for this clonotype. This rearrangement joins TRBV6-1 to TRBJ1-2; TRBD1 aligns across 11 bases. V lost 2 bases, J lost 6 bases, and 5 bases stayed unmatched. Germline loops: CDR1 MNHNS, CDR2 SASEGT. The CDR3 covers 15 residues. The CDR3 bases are TGTGCCAGCAGTGAACAGGGACAGGGGGGAAATGGCTACACCTTC. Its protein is CASSEQGQGGNGYTF.

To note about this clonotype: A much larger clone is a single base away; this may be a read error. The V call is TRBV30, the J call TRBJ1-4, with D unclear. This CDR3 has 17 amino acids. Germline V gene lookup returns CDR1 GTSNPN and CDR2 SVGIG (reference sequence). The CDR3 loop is CAWGVTGRAPGRGKLFF. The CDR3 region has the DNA TGTGCCTGGGGTGTCACGGGTCGTGCGCCGGGCCGAGGAAAACTGTTTTTT. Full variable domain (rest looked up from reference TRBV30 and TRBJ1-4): SQTIHQWPATLVQPVGSPLSLECTVEGTSNPNLYWYRQAAGRGLQLLFYSVGIGQISSEVPQNLSASRPQDRQFILSSKKLLLSDSGFYLCAWGVTGRAPGRGKLFFGSGTQLSVL.